Each of the 24 T cell receptor beta chains below was sequenced from the same sample in a study of blood T cell repertoires in COVID-19. Sequencing used immunoSEQ multiplex PCR; TCRdb keeps in-frame clones, though not all of them. The sample yields some 170,000 clones, less than 90% seen once. The sequenced sample was PBMCs or T cells enriched from blood (not recorded which). Every receptor here comes from a human donor with acute COVID-19. The donor label of this sample is uncertain.

This clone was observed a handful of times. The rearrangement links TRBV24-1 to TRBJ2-3, with 8 bases lining up with TRBD1. This CDR3 comprises 15 residues. Per germline, CDR1 KGHDR and CDR2 SFDVKD. Germline trimming cut 7 bases from V and 3 bases from J; bases unmatched to any gene: 8. CDR3 amino acids: CATSSGGSSTDTQYF. The CDR3 DNA reads TGTGCCACCAGCTCAGGGGGCAGCTCGACAGATACGCAGTATTTT.

The chain recombines TRBV28 with TRBJ1-2, with 7 bases aligning to TRBD1. With 6 bases clipped from V and 4 bases from J, the junction kept 8 bases outside the gene matches. The CDR3 is 14 residues long. Germline V gene lookup returns CDR1 MDHEN and CDR2 SYDVKM. The CDR3 region is CASRTGAGGYGYTF. In DNA form, the CDR3 reads TGTGCCAGCAGGACCGGGGCAGGGGGCTATGGCTACACCTTC.

The V call is TRBV19, the J call TRBJ2-3; 10 nucleotides line up with TRBD2. CDR1 is LNHDA, CDR2 SQIVND, per germline (reference sequence). This CDR3 spans 18 amino acids. V lost 0 bases and J lost 0; bases outside the gene matches: 6. This chain's CDR3 is CASSIEGSGGRSTDTQYF. CDR3 DNA sequence: TGTGCCAGTAGTATAGAAGGTAGCGGGGGGCGAAGCACAGATACGCAGTATTTT.

The genes are TRBV5-6 and TRBJ1-2; 7 positions agree with TRBD1. CDR1 is SGHDT, CDR2 YYEEEE, per germline. This CDR3 has 14 residues. V gave up 0 bases and J gave up 4 bases; unmatched junction bases: 3. CDR3 sequence: CASSLGDSLYGYTF. CDR3 nucleotides: TGTGCCAGCAGCTTGGGGGACAGTCTCTATGGCTACACCTTC.

This rearrangement joins TRBV7-9 to TRBJ1-1; 8 bases align to TRBD1. The V gene's germline CDR1 is SEHNR and CDR2 FQNEAQ (reference sequence). The CDR3 spans 13 residues. The V segment lost 3 bases and the J segment 9 bases; nucleotides outside the gene matches: 6. Here the CDR3 reads CASSLETGAQAFF. CDR3 in DNA: TGTGCCAGCAGCTTGGAGACAGGGGCACAAGCTTTCTTT.

The rearrangement joins TRBV5-4 to TRBJ1-2, with 9 bases lining up with TRBD1. CDR3 length: 15 amino acids. Unmatched junction bases numbered 10, after V lost 4 bases and J lost 6 bases. The germline gives CDR1 SGHNT, CDR2 YYREEE (reference sequence). The CDR3 here is CASSTYSQGANGYTF. The CDR3 bases are TGTGCCAGCAGCACCTACTCACAGGGGGCGAATGGCTACACCTTC.

The chain combines TRBV24-1 with TRBJ2-1, with D possibly matching TRBD2 (5 bases). The CDR3 is made up of 11 amino acids. CDR1 and CDR2 (germline): KGHDR, SFDVKD. V lost 3 bases and J lost 13, with 9 bases in between. This CDR3 is CATSDQRTQFF. CDR3 nucleotides: TGTGCCACCAGTGATCAGCGGACCCAGTTCTTC.

V is TRBV2 and J is TRBJ2-6, with D tentatively TRBD1 (6 bases). V was cut by 5 bases and J by 2 bases, with 7 bases left in between. Looked up from germline, CDR1 is SNHLY and CDR2 is FYNNEI. The CDR3 extends over 14 amino acids. The CDR3 DNA reads as TGTGCCAGCAGTTACAGGGCTGGGGCCAACGTCCTGACTTTC. Translating gives CASSYRAGANVLTF.

J is TRBJ2-3 and V is TRBV30; perhaps D is TRBD1 or TRBD2 (5 bases each). This CDR3 has 16 residues. Trimming stripped 5 bases from V and 3 bases from J, with 21 bases between. Germline loops: CDR1 GTSNPN, CDR2 SVGIG (reference sequence). Here the CDR3 DNA reads TGTGCCTGGGGGGGTGGAACTCTGAGAGGGACAGATACGCAGTATTTT. Protein: CAWGGGTLRGTDTQYF.

The genes are TRBV4-2 and TRBJ1-1; no reliable D call. Deletions cut 5 bases from V and 1 base from J, with 14 bases between. The CDR3 is made up of 15 amino acids. In germline, CDR1 is LGHNA, CDR2 YNFKEQ. CDR3 sequence (DNA): TGTGCCAGCAGCACGGAAATGGCGGGGAACACTGAAGCTTTCTTT. Amino acid sequence: CASSTEMAGNTEAFF.

This chain links TRBV10-3 with TRBJ2-5, with D possibly matching TRBD1 (5 bases). This CDR3 has 13 residues. The V gene's germline CDR1 is ENHRY and CDR2 SYGVKD. Trimming cost V 7 bases and J 3 bases, with 12 bases left between them. In DNA form, the CDR3 reads TGTGCCATCACCCCAGGGAAGGAAGAGACCCAGTACTTC. Its translation is CAITPGKEETQYF.

The V and J genes are TRBV5-6 and TRBJ1-1; unclear D gene. Trimming left V 7 bases short and J 1 base short, with 20 bases between. The CDR3 runs to 16 residues. Germline CDR1 reads SGHDT; CDR2 reads YYEEEE. DNA of the CDR3: TGTGCCAGCTTCCCTTCGACGCGTTCAGGGAACACTGAAGCTTTCTTT. This translates into CASFPSTRSGNTEAFF.

The chain uses TRBV2 and TRBJ1-2, with TRBD1 matching over 8 bases. This CDR3 comprises 14 residues. V shed 2 bases, J shed 12 bases, and the junction held 11 bases outside the gene matches. Germline V gives CDR1 SNHLY, CDR2 FYNNEI. CDR3 in DNA: TGTGCCAGCAGTGAAATTCTGGCAGGGGGCGGTAACACCTTC. This translates into CASSEILAGGGNTF.

The chain joins TRBV5-1 to TRBJ1-1; D might be TRBD1 (5 bases). V was pared by 5 bases and J by 6 bases, with 20 bases between. Germline CDR1 and CDR2: SGHRS and YFSETQ. There are 15 residues in the CDR3. The CDR3 here is CASRNWQGSDSEAFF. CDR3 sequence (DNA): TGCGCCAGCAGAAATTGGCAGGGATCTGACTCTGAAGCTTTCTTT.

The chain couples TRBV9 to TRBJ2-3, with D tentatively TRBD2 (6 bases). The length of the CDR3 is 12 residues. Germline assignment: CDR1 SGDLS and CDR2 YYNGEE. V lost 3 bases and J lost 7, with 9 bases in between. CDR3 nucleotides: TGTGCCAGCAGCGGGAGGGAATATACGCAGTATTTT. Translating gives CASSGREYTQYF.

The count of this clone is one. J is TRBJ2-1 and V is TRBV18, with 13 bases that match TRBD2. Germline loops: CDR1 KGHSH, CDR2 LQKENI. The CDR3 loop spans 16 amino acids. The V and J ends lost 5 bases and 7 bases, in that order; junction bases with no gene match: 8. The CDR3 loop reads CASSTGLAGSRNEQFF. DNA for the CDR3: TGTGCCAGCTCAACGGGACTAGCGGGGTCGCGGAATGAGCAGTTCTTC.

This CDR3 reads CAWSPAGGDYGYTF. The CDR3 nucleotides are TGTGCCTGGAGTCCCGCGGGTGGGGACTATGGCTACACCTTC. V is TRBV30 and J is TRBJ1-2; D is undetermined. The V end lost 2 bases, the J end lost 3 bases, and 13 bases lay between the germline ends. CDR1 and CDR2 from the germline V gene are GTSNPN and SVGIG (reference sequence). The CDR3 has 14 amino acids.

The rearrangement links TRBV6-5 to TRBJ2-7, with 11 bases that match TRBD2. The V gene's germline CDR1 is MNHEY and CDR2 SVGAGI. Trimming at V came to 7 bases and at J to 2 bases, leaving 4 bases not matched to a gene. CDR3 length equals 14 residues. CDR3: CASMVAGGPYEQYF. The CDR3 bases are TGTGCCAGCATGGTAGCGGGGGGGCCCTACGAGCAGTACTTC.

A note on this clone: One junction end disagrees with the germline gene, perhaps due to a read error. This rearrangement joins TRBV6-5 to TRBJ2-7, with a tentative D call TRBD2 (5 bases). The CDR3 contains 12 residues. CDR1 is MNHEY and CDR2 is SVGAGI in the germline V gene. This CDR3 reads CASSYSAGQPHF. CDR3 nucleotides: TGTGCCAGCAGTTACTCGGCGGGCCAGCCCCACTTC.

The genes are TRBV1 and TRBJ2-2; TRBD2 reflects the table's D call only, with no check against the DNA. TRBV1 is flagged as a pseudogene. The CDR3 runs 16 residues. CDR3 nucleotides: TGCACCAGCAGCCACGCTAGCGGGGGGTCCACCGGGGAGCTGTTTTTT. The encoded protein is CTSSHASGGSTGELFF.

The chain employs TRBV19 and TRBJ2-2; 10 positions agree with TRBD1. Trimming cost V 10 bases and J 5 bases; bases outside gene matches: 10. The germline V gene encodes CDR1 LNHDA and CDR2 SQIVND (reference sequence). This CDR3 region has 15 residues. The CDR3, as DNA: TGTGCCACCCTTGACAGGGGGCCTGGGACCGGGGAGCTGTTTTTT. Protein: CATLDRGPGTGELFF.

The genes are TRBV7-9 and TRBJ2-1; D possibly corresponds to TRBD2 (5 bases). Germline assignment: CDR1 SEHNR and CDR2 FQNEAQ (reference sequence). The CDR3 has 14 residues. V lost 4 bases, J lost 6 bases, and 13 bases lay in between. The CDR3 reads CASSSGVAGNEQFF. The DNA of the CDR3 is TGTGCCAGCAGCTCCGGGGTTGCGGGCAATGAGCAGTTCTTC.

The V gene is TRBV11-2, the J gene TRBJ2-7; weak D call: TRBD2 (5 bases). V was clipped by 7 bases and J by 4 bases, with 11 bases between them. This CDR3 is built from 12 residues. The germline gives CDR1 SGHAT, CDR2 FQNNGV. Here the CDR3 reads CASTATGYEQYF. Here the CDR3 DNA reads TGTGCCAGCACAGCGACGGGGTACGAGCAGTACTTC.

The genes are TRBV10-3 and TRBJ1-2; 9 nucleotides line up with TRBD1. CDR3 size: 13 residues. V was pared by 4 bases and J by 7 bases, with 4 bases of the junction left unmatched. Germline V CDR1 and CDR2: ENHRY, SYGVKD. CDR3 amino acids: CAISGDRAAGYTF. The CDR3 nucleotides are TGTGCCATCAGTGGGGACAGGGCAGCTGGCTACACCTTC.